This section outlines one T cell receptor (beta chain) sequence together with its context. Antigen: not known. A minimum of 5 micrograms of total RNA was extracted per sample. These data originate in a study of blood T cells in healthy people across ages. Whole-study findings and limits: Naive T cell percentage showed a strong correlation with the diversity of TCR beta. Since the PBMCs were unsorted, naive and antigen-experienced cells could not be conclusively compared.

Combining a sample-barcoded 5' primer with a J-beta primer mix, a second PCR ran for 7 to 11 cycles. Carrying 12 random nucleotides, a template-switch adaptor labeled each individual cDNA molecule. TCRdb analysed the 5' RACE reads with MiXCR anew, one entry per CDR3 protein. The sample records about 680,000 distinct CDR3 sequences, around 49% being singletons. Looked up from germline, CDR1 is MNHEY and CDR2 is SMNVEV (reference sequence). The CDR3 covers 15 residues. V was pared by 6 bases and J by 7 bases, with 19 bases between. The receptor was derived from a woman aged 60 to 75 in good health. The chain links TRBV27 to TRBJ2-1; D remains unclear. The sample was blood. The CDR3 protein is CASSPGGVRENEQFF. CDR3 nucleotides: TGTGCCAGCAGCCCGGGTGGGGTTCGAGAAAATGAGCAGTTCTTC.